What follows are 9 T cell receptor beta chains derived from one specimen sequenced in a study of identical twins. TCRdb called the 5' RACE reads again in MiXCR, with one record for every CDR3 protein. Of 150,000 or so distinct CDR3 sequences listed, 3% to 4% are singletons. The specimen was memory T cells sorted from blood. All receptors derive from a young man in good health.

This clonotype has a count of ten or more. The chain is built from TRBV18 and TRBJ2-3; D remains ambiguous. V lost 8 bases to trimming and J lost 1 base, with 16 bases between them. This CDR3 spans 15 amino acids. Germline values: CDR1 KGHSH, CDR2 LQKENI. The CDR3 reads CASTYGSLGTDTQYF. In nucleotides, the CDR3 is TGTGCCAGCACATACGGCAGCCTAGGCACAGATACGCAGTATTTT.

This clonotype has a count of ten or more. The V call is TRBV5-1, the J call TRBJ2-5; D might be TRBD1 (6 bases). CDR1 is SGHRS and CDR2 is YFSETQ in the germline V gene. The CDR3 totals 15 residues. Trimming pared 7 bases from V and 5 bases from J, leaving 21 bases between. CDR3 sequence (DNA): TGCGCCAGCGGGGACAAGCCCGGGCTATGGGAGACCCAGTACTTC. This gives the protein CASGDKPGLWETQYF.

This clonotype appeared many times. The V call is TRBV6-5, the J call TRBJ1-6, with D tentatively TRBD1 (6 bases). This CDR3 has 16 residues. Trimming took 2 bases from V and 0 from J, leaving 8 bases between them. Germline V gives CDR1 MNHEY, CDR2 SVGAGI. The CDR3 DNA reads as TGTGCCAGCAGTTACCAGGGGAGCTCCTATAATTCACCCCTCCACTTT. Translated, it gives CASSYQGSSYNSPLHF.

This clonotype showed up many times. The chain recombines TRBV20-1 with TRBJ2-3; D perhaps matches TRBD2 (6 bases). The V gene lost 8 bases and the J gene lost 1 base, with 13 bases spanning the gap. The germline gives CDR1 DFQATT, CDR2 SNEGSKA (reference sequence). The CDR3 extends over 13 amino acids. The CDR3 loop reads CSRSSDGTDTQYF. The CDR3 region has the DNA TGCAGTCGATCTAGCGATGGCACAGATACGCAGTATTTT.

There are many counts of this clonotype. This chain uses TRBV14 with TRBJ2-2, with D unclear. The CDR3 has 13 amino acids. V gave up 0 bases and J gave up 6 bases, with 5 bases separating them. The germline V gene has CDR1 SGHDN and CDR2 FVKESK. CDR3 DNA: TGTGCCAGCAGCCAAGAGTTAGCCGGGGAGCTGTTTTTT. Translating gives CASSQELAGELFF.

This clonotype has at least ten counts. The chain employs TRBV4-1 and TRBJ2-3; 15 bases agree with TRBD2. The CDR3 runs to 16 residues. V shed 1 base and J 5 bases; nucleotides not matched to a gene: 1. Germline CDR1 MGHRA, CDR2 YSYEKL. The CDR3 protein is CASSQGTSGRGDTQYF. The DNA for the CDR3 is TGCGCCAGCAGCCAAGGGACTAGCGGGAGGGGAGATACGCAGTATTTT.

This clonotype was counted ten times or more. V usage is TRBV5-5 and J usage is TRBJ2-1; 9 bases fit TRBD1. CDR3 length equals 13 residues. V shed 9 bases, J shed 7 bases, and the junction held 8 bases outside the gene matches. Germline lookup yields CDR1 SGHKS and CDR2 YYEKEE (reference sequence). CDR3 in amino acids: CATRDRVDNEQFF. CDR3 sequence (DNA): TGTGCCACCCGGGACAGGGTCGATAATGAGCAGTTCTTC.

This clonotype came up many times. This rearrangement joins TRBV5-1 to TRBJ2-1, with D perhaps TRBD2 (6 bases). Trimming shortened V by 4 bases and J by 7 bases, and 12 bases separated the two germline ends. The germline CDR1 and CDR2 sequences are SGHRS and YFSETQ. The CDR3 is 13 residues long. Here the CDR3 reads CASSRDSRNEQFF. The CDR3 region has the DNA TGCGCCAGCAGCCGGGACTCGCGAAATGAGCAGTTCTTC.

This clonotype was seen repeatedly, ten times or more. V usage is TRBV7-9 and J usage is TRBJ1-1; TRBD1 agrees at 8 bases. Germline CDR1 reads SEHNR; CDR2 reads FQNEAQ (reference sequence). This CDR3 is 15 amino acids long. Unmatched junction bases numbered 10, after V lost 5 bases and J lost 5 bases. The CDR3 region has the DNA TGTGCCAGCAGCGATGAGACAGGGGTCGAGACTGAAGCTTTCTTT. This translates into CASSDETGVETEAFF.